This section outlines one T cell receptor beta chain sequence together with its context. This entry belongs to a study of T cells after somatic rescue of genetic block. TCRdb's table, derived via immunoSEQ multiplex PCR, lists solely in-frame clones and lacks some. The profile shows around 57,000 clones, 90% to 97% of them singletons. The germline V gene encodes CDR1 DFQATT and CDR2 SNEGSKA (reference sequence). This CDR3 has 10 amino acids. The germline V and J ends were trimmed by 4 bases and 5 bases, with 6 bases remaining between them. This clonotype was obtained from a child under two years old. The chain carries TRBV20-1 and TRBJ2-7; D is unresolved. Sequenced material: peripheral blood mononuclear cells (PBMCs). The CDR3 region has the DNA TGCAGTGCTATGCTCCACGAGCAGTACTTC. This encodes CSAMLHEQYF.